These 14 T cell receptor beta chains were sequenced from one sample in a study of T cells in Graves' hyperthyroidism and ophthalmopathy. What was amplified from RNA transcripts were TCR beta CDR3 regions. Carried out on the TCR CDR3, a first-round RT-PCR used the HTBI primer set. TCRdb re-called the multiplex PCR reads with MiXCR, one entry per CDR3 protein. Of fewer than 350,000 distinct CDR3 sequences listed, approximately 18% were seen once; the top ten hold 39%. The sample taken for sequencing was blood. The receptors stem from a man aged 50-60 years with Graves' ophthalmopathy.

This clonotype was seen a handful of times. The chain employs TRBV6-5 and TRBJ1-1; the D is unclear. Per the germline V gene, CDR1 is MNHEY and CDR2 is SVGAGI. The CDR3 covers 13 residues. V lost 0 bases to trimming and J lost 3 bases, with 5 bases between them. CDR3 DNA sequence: TGTGCCAGCAGTTACTCGGCGGACACTGAAGCTTTCTTT. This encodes CASSYSADTEAFF.

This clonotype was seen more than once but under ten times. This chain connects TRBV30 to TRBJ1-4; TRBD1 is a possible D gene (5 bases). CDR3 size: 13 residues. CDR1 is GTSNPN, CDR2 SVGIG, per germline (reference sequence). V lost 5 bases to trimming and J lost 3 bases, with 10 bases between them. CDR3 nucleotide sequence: TGTGCCTGGTCTGGGGGGGCTAATGAAAAACTGTTTTTT. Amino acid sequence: CAWSGGANEKLFF. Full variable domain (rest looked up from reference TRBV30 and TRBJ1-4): SQTIHQWPATLVQPVGSPLSLECTVEGTSNPNLYWYRQAAGRGLQLLFYSVGIGQISSEVPQNLSASRPQDRQFILSSKKLLLSDSGFYLCAWSGGANEKLFFGSGTQLSVL.

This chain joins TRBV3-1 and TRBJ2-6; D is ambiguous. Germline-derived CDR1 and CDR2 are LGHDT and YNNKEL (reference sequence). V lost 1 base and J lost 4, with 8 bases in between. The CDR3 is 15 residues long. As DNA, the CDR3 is TGTGCCAGCAGCCAAGCGCGGACCGGGGCCAACGTCCTGACTTTC. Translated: CASSQARTGANVLTF.

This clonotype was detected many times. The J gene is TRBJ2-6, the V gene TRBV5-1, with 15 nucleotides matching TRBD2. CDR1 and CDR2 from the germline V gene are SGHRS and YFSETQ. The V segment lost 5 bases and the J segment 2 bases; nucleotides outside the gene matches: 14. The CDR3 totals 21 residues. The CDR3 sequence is CASSSPSRGLAGGAGANVLTF. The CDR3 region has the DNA TGCGCCAGCAGTTCTCCCTCGCGGGGACTAGCGGGAGGAGCTGGGGCCAACGTCCTGACTTTC.

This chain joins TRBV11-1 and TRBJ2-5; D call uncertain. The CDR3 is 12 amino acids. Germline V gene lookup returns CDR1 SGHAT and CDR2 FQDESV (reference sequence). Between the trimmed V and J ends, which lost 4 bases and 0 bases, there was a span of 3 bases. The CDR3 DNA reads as TGTGCCAGCAGCTCCGACCAAGAGACCCAGTACTTC. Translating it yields CASSSDQETQYF.

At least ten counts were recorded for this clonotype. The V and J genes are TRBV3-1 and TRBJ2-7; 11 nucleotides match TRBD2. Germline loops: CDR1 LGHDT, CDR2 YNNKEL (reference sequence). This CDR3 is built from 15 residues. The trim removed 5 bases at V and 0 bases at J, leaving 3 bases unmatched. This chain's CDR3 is CASSRTSGPSYEQYF. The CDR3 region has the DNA TGTGCCAGCAGCAGGACTAGCGGGCCCTCCTACGAGCAGTACTTC.

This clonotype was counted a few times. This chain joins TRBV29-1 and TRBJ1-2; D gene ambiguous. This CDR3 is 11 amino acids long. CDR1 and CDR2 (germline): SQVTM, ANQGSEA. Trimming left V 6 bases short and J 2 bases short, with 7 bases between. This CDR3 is CSVASNYGYTF. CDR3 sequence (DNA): TGCAGCGTCGCCTCGAACTATGGCTACACCTTC.

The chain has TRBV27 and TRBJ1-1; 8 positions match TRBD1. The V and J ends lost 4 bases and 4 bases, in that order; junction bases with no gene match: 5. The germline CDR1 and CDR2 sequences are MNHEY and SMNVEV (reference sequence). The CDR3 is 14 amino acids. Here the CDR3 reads CASSWAGGFTEAFF. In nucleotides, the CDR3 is TGTGCCAGCAGTTGGGCAGGGGGCTTCACTGAAGCTTTCTTT.

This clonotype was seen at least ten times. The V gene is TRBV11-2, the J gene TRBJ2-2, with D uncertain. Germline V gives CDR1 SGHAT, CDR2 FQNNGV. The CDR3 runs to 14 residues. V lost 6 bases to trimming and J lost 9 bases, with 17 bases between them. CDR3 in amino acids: CASSQGPVGRELFF. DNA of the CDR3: TGTGCCAGCAGTCAAGGCCCGGTCGGAAGGGAGCTGTTTTTT.

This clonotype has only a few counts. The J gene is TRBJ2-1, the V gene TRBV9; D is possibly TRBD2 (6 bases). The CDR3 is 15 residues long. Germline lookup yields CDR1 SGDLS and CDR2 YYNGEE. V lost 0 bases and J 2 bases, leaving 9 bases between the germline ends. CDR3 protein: CASSVDSGAYNEQFF. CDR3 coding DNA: TGTGCCAGCAGCGTAGATTCGGGAGCCTACAATGAGCAGTTCTTC. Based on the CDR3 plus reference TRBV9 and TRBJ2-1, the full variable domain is DSGVTQTPKHLITATGQRVTLRCSPRSGDLSVYWYQQSLDQGLQFLIQYYNGEERAKGNILERFSAQQFPDLHSELNLSSLELGDSALYFCASSVDSGAYNEQFFGPGTRLTVL.

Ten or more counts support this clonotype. This chain's CDR3 is CASAPGTGGGSEGPQYF. The CDR3 DNA reads TGTGCTAGTGCCCCAGGAACAGGGGGCGGGAGTGAGGGTCCCCAGTACTTC. The chain combines TRBV12-5 with TRBJ2-5; TRBD1 matches 9 bases. V trimming: 7 bases; J trimming: 9 bases; junction bases outside the gene matches: 21. The CDR3 spans 17 residues. Per the germline V gene, CDR1 is LGHNT and CDR2 is FRNRAP.

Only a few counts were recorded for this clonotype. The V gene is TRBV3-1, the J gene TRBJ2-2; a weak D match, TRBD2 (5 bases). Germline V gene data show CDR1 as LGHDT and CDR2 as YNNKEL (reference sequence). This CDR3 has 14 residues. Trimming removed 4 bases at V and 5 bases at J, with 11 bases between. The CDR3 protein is CASSPFSGTGELFF. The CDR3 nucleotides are TGTGCCAGCAGCCCGTTCTCGGGGACCGGGGAGCTGTTTTTT. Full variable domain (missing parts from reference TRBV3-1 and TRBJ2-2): DTAVSQTPKYLVTQMGNDKSIKCEQNLGHDTMYWYKQDSKKFLKIMFSYNNKELIINETVPNRFSPKSPDKAHLNLHINSLELGDSAVYFCASSPFSGTGELFFGEGSRLTVL.

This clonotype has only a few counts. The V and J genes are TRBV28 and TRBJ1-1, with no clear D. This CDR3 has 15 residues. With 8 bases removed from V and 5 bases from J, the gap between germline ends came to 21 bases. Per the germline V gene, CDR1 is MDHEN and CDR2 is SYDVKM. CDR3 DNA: TGTGCCAGCCCCCCAATGGGGTTCAAAGGTACTGAAGCTTTCTTT. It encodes CASPPMGFKGTEAFF.

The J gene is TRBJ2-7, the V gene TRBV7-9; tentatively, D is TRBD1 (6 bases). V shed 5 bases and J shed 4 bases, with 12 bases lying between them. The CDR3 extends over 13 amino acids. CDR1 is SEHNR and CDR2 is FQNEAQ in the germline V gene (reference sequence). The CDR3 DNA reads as TGTGCCAGCAGCGTAACAGGGATATACGAGCAGTACTTC. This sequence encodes CASSVTGIYEQYF.